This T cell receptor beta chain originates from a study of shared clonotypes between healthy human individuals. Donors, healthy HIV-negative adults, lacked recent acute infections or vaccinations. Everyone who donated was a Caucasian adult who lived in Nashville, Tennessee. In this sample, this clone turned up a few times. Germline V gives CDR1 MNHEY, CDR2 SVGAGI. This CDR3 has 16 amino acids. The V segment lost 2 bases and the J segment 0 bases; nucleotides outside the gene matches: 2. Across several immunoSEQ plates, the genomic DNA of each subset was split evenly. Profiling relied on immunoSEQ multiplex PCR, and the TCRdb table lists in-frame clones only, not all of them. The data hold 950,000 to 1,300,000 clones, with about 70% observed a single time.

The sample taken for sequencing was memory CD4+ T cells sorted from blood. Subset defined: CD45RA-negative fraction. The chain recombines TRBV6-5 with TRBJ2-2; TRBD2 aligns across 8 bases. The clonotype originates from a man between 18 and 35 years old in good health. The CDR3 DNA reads TGTGCCAGCAGTTACCTTAGCGGGGCGAACACCGGGGAGCTGTTTTTT. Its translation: CASSYLSGANTGELFF.